The rows below give T cell receptor beta chains drawn from one sample of a study of T-cell reconstitution after alpha-beta-depleted transplantation in children. TCRdb fed the PCR reads into MiXCR, producing one record per CDR3 protein. The sample has hundreds of thousands of distinct CDR3 sequences; 8% to 11% are singletons. The material was PBMCs, obtained before TCRalphabeta/CD19-depleted stem cell transplant. The receptors stem from a child aged 2 to 15 with inherited bone marrow failure, due to receive a stem cell transplant. Both conserved end residues are part of each CDR3. The D gene is left open where the match is weak. Only part of the rows carry a size: once, few, many, or a class if the clone is expanded.

clone_size j_call v_call d_call cdr3_nt cdr3_aa
once TRBJ2-7 TRBV29-1 . TGCAGCGTTGTGAGGCAGTCCCCCTACGAGCAGTACTTC CSVVRQSPYEQYF
many TRBJ2-7 TRBV4-2 . TGTGCCAGCAGCTCTAACGCGGGCCTCTCCTACGAGCAGTACTTC CASSSNAGLSYEQYF
many TRBJ2-1 TRBV24-1 TRBD2 TGTGCCACCAGTGAACCGGCTAGCGGGATGGTAAATGAGCAGTTCTTC CATSEPASGMVNEQFF
many TRBJ2-7 TRBV6-1 TRBD2 TGTGCCAGCAGTACGTTAGCGGGAGCACGGGAGCAGTACTTC CASSTLAGAREQYF
few TRBJ2-1 TRBV7-8 TRBD2 TGTGCCAGCAGCCCGAGAAGGACTAGCGGGACCTACAATGAGCAGTTCTTC CASSPRRTSGTYNEQFF
. TRBJ2-3 TRBV5-4 TRBD2 TGTGCCAGCAGCTTCGGAGCGGGAGGGCCGGGGGCAGATACGCAGTATTTT CASSFGAGGPGADTQYF
. TRBJ2-5 TRBV12-3/TRBV12-4 TRBD2 TGTGCCAGCAGTTTTTCCGCGGGGGGGGAGACCCAGTACTTC CASSFSAGGETQYF
many TRBJ2-7 TRBV4-1 TRBD2 TGCGCCAGCAGCCAAGAACTAACTAGCGGGAGCTACGAGCAGTACTTC CASSQELTSGSYEQYF
. TRBJ2-5 TRBV27 TRBD2 TGTGCCAGCAGTCCCCGGGGGGGAGTAGAGACCCAGTACTTC CASSPRGGVETQYF
many TRBJ1-1 TRBV5-1 . TGCGCCAGCAGCTTGGTCCGGGGTGAAGCTTTCTTT CASSLVRGEAFF
many TRBJ1-2 TRBV5-1 . TGCGCCAGCAGCTTGGGCAGCCGGGATGGCTACACCTTC CASSLGSRDGYTF
many TRBJ2-1 TRBV29-1 . TGCAGCGTTGAGGCAGCCCAGGCCTACAATGAGCAGTTCTTC CSVEAAQAYNEQFF
many TRBJ2-3 TRBV11-2 TRBD2 TGTGCCAGCAGCTTAGACAGCGGGAGAGGGACAGATACGCAGTATTTT CASSLDSGRGTDTQYF
many TRBJ2-2 TRBV4-3 . TGCGCCAGCAGCCAAGACCCGGTAAAGGGACTTACCCCCGGGGAGCTGTTTTTT CASSQDPVKGLTPGELFF